The clone carrying this T cell receptor beta chain was seen ten or more times. The CDR3 spans 13 residues. Between the trimmed V and J ends, which lost 2 bases and 7 bases, there was a span of 11 bases. CDR1 and CDR2 from the germline V gene are MNHNS and SASEGT. This sample is drawn from a study of T cells after yellow fever vaccination. 5'RACE template switching added a universal primer site and UMIs to TCR cDNA. TCRdb processed the 5' RACE reads anew with MiXCR; each CDR3 protein has one entry. The data contain 200,000 to 300,000 distinct CDR3 sequences, 3.6% of them singletons. The chain uses TRBV6-1 and TRBJ2-5, with D perhaps TRBD2 (6 bases). The sequence was obtained from a man in his late teens or twenties who received the YFV17D yellow fever vaccine. The sample here was PBMCs, taken 15 days after the yellow fever booster vaccination. CDR3 sequence: CASSESGRGTQYF. The CDR3 nucleotides read TGTGCCAGCAGTGAAAGTGGGCGGGGGACCCAGTACTTC.